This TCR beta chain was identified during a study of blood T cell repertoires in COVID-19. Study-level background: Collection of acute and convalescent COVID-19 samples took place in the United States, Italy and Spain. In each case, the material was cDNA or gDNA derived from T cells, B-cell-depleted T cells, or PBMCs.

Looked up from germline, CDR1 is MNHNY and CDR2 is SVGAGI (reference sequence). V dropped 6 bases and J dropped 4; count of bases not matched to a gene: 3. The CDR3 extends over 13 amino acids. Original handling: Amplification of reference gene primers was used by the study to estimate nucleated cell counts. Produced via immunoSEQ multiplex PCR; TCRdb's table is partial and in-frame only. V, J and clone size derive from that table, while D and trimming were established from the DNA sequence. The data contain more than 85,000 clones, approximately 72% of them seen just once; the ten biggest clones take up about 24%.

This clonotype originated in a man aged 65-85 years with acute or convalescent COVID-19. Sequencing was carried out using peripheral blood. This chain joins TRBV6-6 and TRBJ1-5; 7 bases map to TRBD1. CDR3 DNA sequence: TGTGCCAGCAGACAGGGGTGGAATCAGCCCCAGCATTTT. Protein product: CASRQGWNQPQHF.